The T cell receptor (beta chain) described here comes from a study of blood T cell repertoires in COVID-19. The method was immunoSEQ multiplex PCR; TCRdb's version includes in-frame clones alone and lacks a portion of them. The profile shows 300,000 to 500,000 clones, 88% of them singletons. In germline, CDR1 is LNHDA, CDR2 SQIVND (reference sequence). Germline trimming cut 3 bases from V and 1 base from J; bases unmatched to any gene: 2. This CDR3 is 15 amino acids long. The source material was PBMCs or T cells enriched from blood (not recorded which). This chain uses TRBV19 with TRBJ1-1; 10 bases align to TRBD1. The receptor was isolated from a woman in her twenties or thirties with acute COVID-19. The DNA for the CDR3 is TGTGCCAGTAGTATTTGGACAGGGGGGAACACTGAAGCTTTCTTT. Amino acid sequence: CASSIWTGGNTEAFF.